The 4 T cell receptor beta chains reported below all come from one sample, sequenced in a study of control samples from healthy donors and cancer patients. Clones were sequenced by immunoSEQ multiplex PCR, and TCRdb holds only the in-frame ones, with some missing. The repertoire holds tens of thousands of clones, with roughly nine tenths as singletons. Material for sequencing was blood. The receptors were gathered from a woman aged 18-29 years in good health.

In its sample, this clone was seen once. The V gene is TRBV7-9, the J gene TRBJ1-2; weak D call: TRBD1 (6 bases). The V end was cut by 6 bases, the J end by 5 bases, with 13 bases between. Germline lookup yields CDR1 SEHNR and CDR2 FQNEAQ (reference sequence). This CDR3 has 13 amino acids. The CDR3 loop reads CASRPRGGYGYTF. The CDR3 DNA reads as TGTGCCAGCAGACCAAGGGGGGGTTATGGCTACACCTTC.

V is TRBV6-5 and J is TRBJ1-1; weak D call: TRBD1 (6 bases). Trimming left V 5 bases short and J 2 bases short, with 9 bases between. The CDR3 runs to 13 residues. Per germline, CDR1 MNHEY and CDR2 SVGAGI. The CDR3 nucleotides are TGTGCCAGCAGTAGGACAGTTAACACTGAAGCTTTCTTT. This encodes CASSRTVNTEAFF.

The V gene is TRBV27, the J gene TRBJ2-3; 9 nucleotides align to TRBD2. Unmatched junction bases numbered 4, after V lost 6 bases and J lost 6 bases. CDR1 MNHEY and CDR2 SMNVEV come from the germline V gene (reference sequence). The CDR3 sequence is 13 residues long. CDR3 sequence reads: CASSRAGGDTQYF. CDR3 nucleotides: TGTGCCAGCAGCCGGGCGGGGGGGGATACGCAGTATTTT.

The DNA for the CDR3 is TGTGCCAGCAGCCAAGGGGGGACAACGGCTTTCTTT. Protein product: CASSQGGTTAFF. This chain links TRBV3-1 (or the pseudogene TRBV3-2) with TRBJ1-1; a possible D gene is TRBD1 (6 bases). Germline CDR1 reads LGHDT; CDR2 reads YNNKEL (reference sequence). V was clipped by 1 base and J by 11 bases, with 11 bases between them. The CDR3 consists of 12 residues.